The 5 T cell receptor beta chains presented below share a single source sample, sequenced in a study of T cells in localized non-small cell lung cancer. Sequencing used immunoSEQ multiplex PCR; TCRdb keeps in-frame clones, though not all of them. The data contain 70,000 to 100,000 clones, roughly 91% of them singletons. Sequencing was performed on PBMCs, taken before any cancer treatment. These receptors all come from a woman between 35 and 75 years old with stage II squamous cell lung carcinoma.

The chain combines TRBV12-5 with TRBJ1-1; D not resolved. The CDR3 consists of 11 residues. V gave up 8 bases and J gave up 1 base, with 5 bases separating them. Germline V gene data show CDR1 as LGHNT and CDR2 as FRNRAP. CDR3 sequence reads: CASQWNTEAFF. CDR3 nucleotide sequence: TGTGCTAGTCAATGGAACACTGAAGCTTTCTTT.

This chain connects TRBV5-5 to TRBJ2-2; D unresolved. The CDR3 contains 15 residues. The germline CDR1 and CDR2 sequences are SGHKS and YYEKEE (reference sequence). V was trimmed by 1 base and J by 6 bases, leaving 13 bases between them. CDR3 sequence reads: CASSLRIASAGELFF. For the CDR3, the DNA is TGTGCCAGCAGCTTGAGAATAGCCTCGGCCGGGGAGCTGTTTTTT.

This rearrangement joins TRBV5-5 to TRBJ1-6; the D gene is possibly TRBD1 (6 bases). Trimming removed 4 bases at V and 9 bases at J, with 14 bases between. Germline CDR1 reads SGHKS; CDR2 reads YYEKEE (reference sequence). The CDR3 is 14 amino acids. DNA of the CDR3: TGTGCCAGCAGCCCCACAGGGTTCCGTTCACCCCTCCACTTT. This sequence encodes CASSPTGFRSPLHF.

CDR3 protein: CASSLSPDWTGELFF. The DNA of the CDR3 is TGTGCCAGCAGTTTATCCCCAGATTGGACCGGGGAGCTGTTTTTT. The chain combines TRBV28 with TRBJ2-2; D remains ambiguous. This CDR3 comprises 15 residues. Between the trimmed V and J ends, which lost 1 base and 5 bases, there was a span of 11 bases. Germline CDR1 reads MDHEN; CDR2 reads SYDVKM.

V usage is TRBV6-5 and J usage is TRBJ1-4; 8 bases agree with TRBD1. From germline, CDR1 is MNHEY and CDR2 SVGAGI. The CDR3 runs to 15 residues. The ends lost 6 bases at V and 6 bases at J; junction bases unmatched: 9. CDR3 sequence (DNA): TGTGCCAGCAGACACCGGACAGGGTCGGATGAAAAACTGTTTTTT. It codes for CASRHRTGSDEKLFF.